The next 24 T cell receptor beta chains were all read from a single sample in a study of identifying expanded T cells in peripheral blood. The table came from immunoSEQ multiplex PCR; TCRdb's copy has only in-frame clones and leaves some out. Of about 100,000 clones detected, roughly 88% appear once; the ten largest clones hold 5.5% to 6.5%. Specimen: blood. Every receptor here comes from a person between 18 and 75 years old in good health.

The chain recombines TRBV9 with TRBJ1-3; D ambiguous. The CDR3 totals 16 residues. Trimming removed 0 bases from V and 0 bases from J, with 10 bases in between. CDR1 SGDLS and CDR2 YYNGEE come from the germline V gene. In DNA form, the CDR3 reads TGTGCCAGCAGCGTAGATCCAGGCCTCTCTGGAAACACCATATATTTT. Encoded protein: CASSVDPGLSGNTIYF. Using reference TRBV9 and TRBJ1-3 for the parts outside the CDR3, the full variable domain is DSGVTQTPKHLITATGQRVTLRCSPRSGDLSVYWYQQSLDQGLQFLIQYYNGEERAKGNILERFSAQQFPDLHSELNLSSLELGDSALYFCASSVDPGLSGNTIYFGEGSWLTVV.

The chain combines TRBV5-5 with TRBJ2-5; D not certain. Germline V gives CDR1 SGHKS, CDR2 YYEKEE (reference sequence). Trimming removed 3 bases from V and 7 bases from J, with 16 bases in between. The CDR3 consists of 14 residues. This CDR3 reads CASSYESQRGTQYF. The CDR3 coding sequence is TGTGCCAGCAGCTATGAGTCTCAACGTGGGACCCAGTACTTC.

The gene calls are TRBV9 and TRBJ2-7, with 8 positions matching TRBD1. Germline loops: CDR1 SGDLS, CDR2 YYNGEE. The V segment lost 4 bases and the J segment 3 bases; nucleotides outside the gene matches: 21. This CDR3 is built from 19 residues. The CDR3 DNA is TGTGCCAGCAGCCCCGAGACCCCCACTCAACAGGGGGATAGCTACGAGCAGTACTTC. Protein: CASSPETPTQQGDSYEQYF.

The chain links TRBV5-1 to TRBJ1-1; D is undetermined. The germline CDR1 and CDR2 sequences are SGHRS and YFSETQ. V lost 2 bases and J 3 bases, leaving 11 bases between the germline ends. The CDR3 runs to 14 residues. The CDR3, as DNA: TGCGCCAGCAGCTTCGCCACCCGGGACACTGAAGCTTTCTTT. It encodes CASSFATRDTEAFF. Combining the CDR3 with reference TRBV5-1 and TRBJ1-1 gives the whole variable domain KAGVTQTPRYLIKTRGQQVTLSCSPISGHRSVSWYQQTPGQGLQFLFEYFSETQRNKGNFPGRFSGRQFSNSRSEMNVSTLELGDSALYLCASSFATRDTEAFFGQGTRLTVV.

V and J are TRBV30 and TRBJ1-3; D is undetermined. The CDR3 loop spans 13 amino acids. CDR1 and CDR2 from the germline V gene are GTSNPN and SVGIG (reference sequence). V shed 1 base and J shed 0 bases, with 4 bases lying between them. The CDR3 sequence is CAWSGSSGNTIYF. The CDR3 DNA reads as TGTGCCTGGAGTGGGAGCTCTGGAAACACCATATATTTT.

V and J are TRBV2 and TRBJ2-5; D may be TRBD2 (6 bases). The ends were cut back, 4 bases at V and 4 bases at J, with 22 bases in the middle. Germline values: CDR1 SNHLY, CDR2 FYNNEI. The CDR3 is 17 amino acids. The CDR3 loop is CASSVGDSPPWGETQYF. DNA for the CDR3: TGTGCCAGCAGTGTCGGGGACTCACCTCCCTGGGGAGAGACCCAGTACTTC.

This clone was observed a handful of times. J is TRBJ1-5 and V is TRBV30; the match to TRBD1 covers 7 bases. The CDR3 has 16 residues. Per germline, CDR1 GTSNPN and CDR2 SVGIG (reference sequence). V lost 5 bases to trimming and J lost 2 bases; unmatched junction nucleotides: 12. DNA of the CDR3: TGTGCCTGGGGCCAGCTGGGAGGACAGGGCAATCAGCCCCAGCATTTT. Protein: CAWGQLGGQGNQPQHF.

The gene calls are TRBV5-4 and TRBJ2-3; 9 bases fit TRBD1. J lost 4 bases, V lost 4 bases, and 7 bases had no gene match. Germline CDR1 and CDR2: SGHNT and YYREEE (reference sequence). The length of the CDR3 is 15 residues. Here the CDR3 reads CASSGTGTGSDTQYF. As DNA, the CDR3 is TGTGCCAGCAGCGGAACCGGGACAGGGTCAGATACGCAGTATTTT.

The chain employs TRBV11-3 and TRBJ1-2; possibly TRBD1 for D (5 bases). The V end lost 1 base, the J end lost 4 bases, and 10 bases lay between the germline ends. Germline CDR1 reads SGHNT; CDR2 reads YENEEA. There are 14 residues in the CDR3. CDR3 sequence (DNA): TGTGCCAGCAGCTTAGGCGGGGCTACCTATGGCTACACCTTC. Its protein product is CASSLGGATYGYTF.

The V gene is TRBV19, the J gene TRBJ1-2; D perhaps matches TRBD1 (5 bases). From germline, CDR1 is LNHDA and CDR2 SQIVND (reference sequence). CDR3 length: 13 residues. Trimming took off 4 bases at V and 3 bases at J, with 9 bases between the two ends. The CDR3 protein is CASSNTGDYGYTF. The CDR3 bases are TGTGCCAGTAGTAATACGGGGGACTATGGCTACACCTTC.

The rearrangement uses TRBV2 and TRBJ2-3; possibly TRBD2 for D (6 bases). CDR3 length: 15 residues. V lost 11 bases and J 0 bases, leaving 18 bases between the germline ends. Germline assignment: CDR1 SNHLY and CDR2 FYNNEI. CDR3 loop: CAERGGLSSTDTQYF. For the CDR3, the DNA is TGTGCCGAGCGTGGCGGACTATCTAGCACAGATACGCAGTATTTT.

V is TRBV13 and J is TRBJ2-1; maybe TRBD2 (5 bases). CDR3 length equals 16 residues. Germline CDR1 reads PRHDT; CDR2 reads FYEKMQ (reference sequence). Trimming removed 2 bases at V and 0 bases at J, with 11 bases between. The DNA for the CDR3 is TGTGCCAGCAGCTTACTTGGACTTAGCTCCTACAATGAGCAGTTCTTC. This gives the protein CASSLLGLSSYNEQFF.

This chain connects TRBV27 to TRBJ1-2, with 7 bases identical to TRBD1. The CDR3 length is 14 residues. The V gene end was trimmed by 4 bases and the J gene end by 3 bases; junction bases not matched to a gene: 5. Germline CDR1 and CDR2: MNHEY and SMNVEV (reference sequence). CDR3 nucleotide sequence: TGTGCCAGCAGTTCCTCCGGGACAGACTATGGCTACACCTTC. Its translation: CASSSSGTDYGYTF.

This chain links TRBV6-6 with TRBJ1-1, with no clear D. The germline V gene encodes CDR1 MNHNY and CDR2 SVGAGI (reference sequence). The CDR3 has 15 residues. V was clipped by 6 bases and J by 0 bases, with 14 bases between them. Here the CDR3 DNA reads TGTGCCAGCAGCCGCCGCGGAGCTATGAACACTGAAGCTTTCTTT. It yields the protein CASSRRGAMNTEAFF.

The rearrangement joins TRBV7-9 to TRBJ1-1, with D possibly being TRBD1 (5 bases). Per germline, CDR1 SEHNR and CDR2 FQNEAQ (reference sequence). V was pared by 1 base and J by 10 bases, with 19 bases between. The CDR3 loop spans 15 amino acids. CDR3 coding DNA: TGTGCCAGCAGCTTAGGGGGCGCGGGCTCTAGGGGAGCTTTCTTT. Translated, it gives CASSLGGAGSRGAFF.

The rearrangement links TRBV6-5 to TRBJ1-4; D is perhaps TRBD1 (5 bases). Trimming took 5 bases from V and 8 from J, leaving 15 bases between them. This CDR3 is 14 amino acids long. CDR1 and CDR2 from the germline V gene are MNHEY and SVGAGI. The CDR3: CASSRQTGEEKLFF. The CDR3 bases are TGTGCCAGCAGTAGACAGACCGGAGAGGAAAAACTGTTTTTT.

This clone was seen just once. This sequence joins TRBV6-5 and TRBJ2-5; D tentatively reads TRBD1 or TRBD2 (5 bases each). The CDR3 sequence is 15 residues long. Trimming removed 5 bases from V and 4 bases from J, with 17 bases in between. Germline CDR1 is MNHEY and CDR2 is SVGAGI. The DNA of the CDR3 is TGTGCCAGCAGTCCCCGAGGGGAGAGGGGAGAGACCCAGTACTTC. Translating gives CASSPRGERGETQYF.

The CDR3 region is CASKGGQTSPLHF. The CDR3 DNA is TGTGCCTCCAAAGGGGGACAGACTTCACCCCTCCACTTT. This chain uses TRBV6-6 with TRBJ1-6; 7 bases line up with TRBD1. The CDR3 consists of 13 residues. Trimming cost V 11 bases and J 9 bases; bases outside gene matches: 10. CDR1 and CDR2 from the germline V gene are MNHNY and SVGAGI (reference sequence).

V gene TRBV30 combines with J gene TRBJ2-3; 10 nucleotides align to TRBD1. CDR3 length: 14 residues. V was pared by 2 bases and J by 6 bases, with 5 bases of the junction left unmatched. The germline V gene has CDR1 GTSNPN and CDR2 SVGIG (reference sequence). Written as DNA, the CDR3 is TGTGCCTGGAGTCGGGGACAGGGGCCGGATACGCAGTATTTT. The encoded protein is CAWSRGQGPDTQYF.

The chain employs TRBV27 and TRBJ1-2, with D tentatively TRBD1 (5 bases). CDR1 MNHEY and CDR2 SMNVEV come from the germline V gene (reference sequence). CDR3 length equals 13 residues. V lost 6 bases to trimming and J lost 3 bases, with 11 bases between them. The CDR3 nucleotides read TGTGCCAGCAGCCGCCGGGGCGACTATGGCTACACCTTC. It codes for CASSRRGDYGYTF.

The V and J genes are TRBV19 and TRBJ1-2; the match to TRBD1 covers 8 bases. There are 13 residues in the CDR3. V lost 5 bases and J lost 5; bases outside the gene matches: 4. Germline CDR1 is LNHDA and CDR2 is SQIVND (reference sequence). Here the CDR3 DNA reads TGTGCCAGTAGTCCCAGGGGGCAGTATGGCTACACCTTC. Residues: CASSPRGQYGYTF.

DNA of the CDR3: TGCGCCAGCAGTGAGGGACAGTCCGTGGCCCAGTACTTC. Protein product: CASSEGQSVAQYF. The rearrangement joins TRBV10-1 to TRBJ2-5; possibly TRBD1 for D (6 bases). Germline lookup yields CDR1 WNHNN and CDR2 SYGVQD (reference sequence). V was shortened by 2 bases and J by 9 bases, with 13 bases between the two germline ends. The CDR3 loop spans 13 amino acids.

This clone was detected once. This chain uses TRBV9 with TRBJ1-2; unclear D gene. CDR1 SGDLS and CDR2 YYNGEE come from the germline V gene. The CDR3 is 12 residues long. V shed 7 bases and J shed 9 bases, with 16 bases lying between them. The CDR3 nucleotides read TGTGCCAGCTCCGGGAGTCTATGGCGCTACACCTTC. It specifies CASSGSLWRYTF.

In its sample, this clone was seen once. The chain carries TRBV25-1 and TRBJ1-1, with TRBD1 matching 7 bases. The CDR3 is made up of 15 amino acids. Germline V gene lookup returns CDR1 MGHDK and CDR2 SYGVNS. Trimming cost V 4 bases and J 0 bases; bases outside gene matches: 5. The CDR3 DNA reads as TGTGCCAGCAGTGCACCGGGACAGTTGAACACTGAAGCTTTCTTT. This translates into CASSAPGQLNTEAFF.